In its sample, the clone carrying this TCR beta chain was seen a few times. Noted time point: sample taken at primary tumor resection. Unsorted whole RNA of tumor, nontumor lung or frozen PBMC was sequenced. CDR1 and CDR2 (germline): GTSNPN, SVGIG (reference sequence). The CDR3 is made up of 13 amino acids. The V and J ends lost 4 bases and 4 bases respectively, with 10 bases between them. This sample is drawn from a study of spatial heterogeneity in lung cancer. In the library, each TCR cDNA molecule bore its own unique molecular identifier. One entry per CDR3 protein results from TCRdb running MiXCR on the 5' RACE reads. The sample consists of tens of thousands of distinct CDR3 sequences, 13% of them appearing once.

The chain links TRBV30 to TRBJ1-4; D call uncertain. The clonotype originates from a male donor with early-stage non-small cell lung cancer. This sample comprised PBMCs, obtained at surgery. CDR3 amino acids: CAWMIGDNEKLFF. CDR3 DNA: TGTGCCTGGATGATAGGCGATAATGAAAAACTGTTTTTT.